Following are 17 T cell receptor beta chains from one sample sequenced in a study of blood T cell repertoires in COVID-19. Clones were sequenced by immunoSEQ multiplex PCR, and TCRdb holds only the in-frame ones, with some missing. The sample holds 300,000 to 400,000 clones, approximately 90% seen once. The sequenced sample was peripheral blood. These receptors all stem from a woman aged 50 to 65 with active or convalescent COVID-19.

The chain combines TRBV27 with TRBJ2-5; a possible D gene is TRBD1 (6 bases). The CDR3 loop spans 13 amino acids. Germline V gene lookup returns CDR1 MNHEY and CDR2 SMNVEV (reference sequence). Trimming took 6 bases from V and 0 from J, leaving 8 bases between them. CDR3: CASRGGNQETQYF. CDR3 bases: TGTGCCAGCAGAGGGGGAAACCAAGAGACCCAGTACTTC.

The genes are TRBV5-1 and TRBJ2-1; 7 positions match TRBD2. Germline V CDR1 and CDR2: SGHRS, YFSETQ. V gave up 0 bases and J gave up 5 bases; unmatched junction bases: 23. The length of the CDR3 is 21 residues. In DNA form, the CDR3 reads TGCGCCAGCAGCTTGGGGGACTCCCCGAGTTTTATTCTACTAGCGAACAATGAGCAGTTCTTC. Amino acid sequence: CASSLGDSPSFILLANNEQFF.

The CDR3 nucleotides read TGCAGCGTTGAAGGGGGGGACGGCGGCACAGATACGCAGTATTTT. This gives the protein CSVEGGDGGTDTQYF. This rearrangement joins TRBV29-1 to TRBJ2-3; weak D call: TRBD2 (6 bases). Germline lookup yields CDR1 SQVTM and CDR2 ANQGSEA. The length of the CDR3 is 15 residues. With 1 base removed from V and 1 base from J, the gap between germline ends came to 12 bases.

On this clone itself: At the DNA level, this CDR3 is encoded by other sequences in the same sample as well. The rearrangement links TRBV7-2 to TRBJ2-3; 9 positions agree with TRBD2. Germline lookup yields CDR1 SGHTA and CDR2 FQGNSA. Trimming took 1 base from V and 0 from J; bases not matched to a gene: 2. CDR3 length: 16 residues. The CDR3 region has the DNA TGTGCCAGCAGCTTAGGAGCGGGAGGAAGCACAGATACGCAGTATTTT. It yields the protein CASSLGAGGSTDTQYF.

The CDR3 loop is CASSERVSGRSSYNEQFF. CDR3 sequence (DNA): TGTGCCAGCAGTGAGCGGGTTAGCGGACGGAGCTCCTACAATGAGCAGTTCTTC. This chain joins TRBV6-1 and TRBJ2-1, with D tentatively TRBD2 (6 bases). The CDR3 length is 18 residues. Germline assignment: CDR1 MNHNS and CDR2 SASEGT. V was trimmed by 3 bases and J by 0 bases, leaving 18 bases between them.

The rearrangement joins TRBV6-2 or TRBV6-3 to TRBJ2-7; D unresolved. With 2 bases removed from V and 0 bases from J, the gap between germline ends came to 11 bases. There are 15 residues in the CDR3. Germline assignment: CDR1 MNHEY and CDR2 SVGEGT. DNA of the CDR3: TGTGCCAGCAGTTACGTTCAGAGGCCCTCCTACGAGCAGTACTTC. Amino acid sequence: CASSYVQRPSYEQYF.

A few counts support this clone. This rearrangement joins TRBV30 to TRBJ1-3; D not certain. Trimming took 1 base from V and 1 from J, leaving 5 bases between them. The CDR3 has 13 residues. CDR1 and CDR2 from the germline V gene are GTSNPN and SVGIG (reference sequence). The CDR3 nucleotides are TGTGCCTGGAGTGCGAGTTCTGGAAACACCATATATTTT. It encodes CAWSASSGNTIYF.

This chain uses TRBV7-2 with TRBJ2-3; D gene ambiguous. The CDR3 is 15 residues long. Trimming took 4 bases from V and 1 from J, leaving 12 bases between them. CDR1 and CDR2 from the germline V gene are SGHTA and FQGNSA. The CDR3 region is CASSSILVGTDTQYF. DNA of the CDR3: TGTGCCAGCAGCTCAATACTGGTTGGCACAGATACGCAGTATTTT.

The chain combines TRBV5-4 with TRBJ2-1, with TRBD2 matching over 8 bases. This CDR3 has 16 residues. CDR1 SGHNT and CDR2 YYREEE come from the germline V gene (reference sequence). V dropped 0 bases and J dropped 2; count of bases not matched to a gene: 4. The CDR3 region has the DNA TGTGCCAGCAGCTTGGATTCGGGAGGGGCCTACAATGAGCAGTTCTTC. This encodes CASSLDSGGAYNEQFF.

This clone was seen just once. The rearrangement links TRBV7-9 to TRBJ2-7, with D perhaps matching TRBD1 (5 bases). Germline assignment: CDR1 SEHNR and CDR2 FQNEAQ (reference sequence). Trimming stripped 5 bases from V and 5 bases from J, with 19 bases between. The CDR3 contains 15 residues. CDR3 DNA sequence: TGTGCCAGCAGCCCCCGACAGAGACAAGGGGACGAGCAGTACTTC. Translation gives CASSPRQRQGDEQYF.

V is TRBV24-1 and J is TRBJ2-1, with 10 bases aligning to TRBD2. Germline V CDR1 and CDR2: KGHDR, SFDVKD. The CDR3 contains 17 residues. The V gene end was trimmed by 1 base and the J gene end by 9 bases; junction bases not matched to a gene: 11. CDR3 bases: TGTGCCACCAGTGATTTCCTAGCGGGAGTGTCCGCAGCTGAGCAGTTCTTC. Protein sequence: CATSDFLAGVSAAEQFF.

V and J are TRBV7-6 and TRBJ2-7; the D is unclear. The CDR3 is 16 amino acids. Germline loops: CDR1 SGHVS, CDR2 FNYEAQ. The V gene lost 1 base and the J gene lost 0 bases, with 13 bases spanning the gap. Written as DNA, the CDR3 is TGTGCCAGCAGCTTAGAGGCGCGGCTTTTCTCCTACGAGCAGTACTTC. Protein sequence: CASSLEARLFSYEQYF.

V and J are TRBV28 and TRBJ2-5, with D unclear. This CDR3 is 12 amino acids long. V shed 1 base and J shed 3 bases, with 3 bases lying between them. Per the germline V gene, CDR1 is MDHEN and CDR2 is SYDVKM. This CDR3 reads CASSLLKETQYF. The DNA for the CDR3 is TGTGCCAGCAGTTTATTAAAAGAGACCCAGTACTTC.

This chain connects TRBV30 to TRBJ2-3; TRBD2 matches 7 bases. The length of the CDR3 is 14 residues. Germline V gene data show CDR1 as GTSNPN and CDR2 as SVGIG (reference sequence). V shed 3 bases, J shed 11 bases, and the junction held 14 bases outside the gene matches. CDR3 DNA sequence: TGTGCCTGGAGGCCCTGGGGAGGGCAGAAACTGCAGTATTTT. Residues: CAWRPWGGQKLQYF. Full variable domain (rest looked up from reference TRBV30 and TRBJ2-3): SQTIHQWPATLVQPVGSPLSLECTVEGTSNPNLYWYRQAAGRGLQLLFYSVGIGQISSEVPQNLSASRPQDRQFILSSKKLLLSDSGFYLCAWRPWGGQKLQYFGPGTRLTVL.

The genes are TRBV25-1 and TRBJ1-2, with D hard to call. The germline gives CDR1 MGHDK, CDR2 SYGVNS. CDR3 length equals 15 residues. V gave up 2 bases and J gave up 4 bases, with 14 bases separating them. CDR3 DNA: TGTGCCAGCAGTGAAAGCGGTGGACGGAGCTATGGCTACACCTTC. Its translation is CASSESGGRSYGYTF.

This CDR3 is CASGPADWTEAFF. Here the CDR3 DNA reads TGTGCCTCAGGGCCCGCGGATTGGACTGAAGCTTTCTTT. The J gene is TRBJ1-1, the V gene TRBV15; D may be TRBD1 (5 bases). Trimming took 11 bases from V and 5 from J, leaving 18 bases between them. The CDR3 spans 13 residues. Per the germline V gene, CDR1 is LNHNV and CDR2 is YYDKDF (reference sequence).

The V call is TRBV7-2, the J call TRBJ2-7, with D possibly matching TRBD1 (6 bases). Trimming took off 4 bases at V and 1 base at J, with 14 bases between the two ends. The CDR3 covers 15 residues. CDR1 and CDR2 (germline): SGHTA, FQGNSA. The CDR3 reads CASSSRQVGSYEQYF. CDR3 DNA: TGTGCCAGCAGCTCAAGACAGGTTGGATCCTACGAGCAGTACTTC.